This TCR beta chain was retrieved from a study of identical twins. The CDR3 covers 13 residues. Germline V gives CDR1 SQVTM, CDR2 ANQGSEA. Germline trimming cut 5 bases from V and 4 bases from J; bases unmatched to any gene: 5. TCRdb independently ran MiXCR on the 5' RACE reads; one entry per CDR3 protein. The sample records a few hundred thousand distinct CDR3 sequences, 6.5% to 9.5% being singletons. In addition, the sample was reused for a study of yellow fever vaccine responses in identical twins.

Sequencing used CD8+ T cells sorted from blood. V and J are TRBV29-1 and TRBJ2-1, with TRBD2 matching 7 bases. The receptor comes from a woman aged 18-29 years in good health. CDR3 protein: CSVLSGNYNEQFF. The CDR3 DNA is TGCAGCGTTCTCAGCGGGAATTACAATGAGCAGTTCTTC.